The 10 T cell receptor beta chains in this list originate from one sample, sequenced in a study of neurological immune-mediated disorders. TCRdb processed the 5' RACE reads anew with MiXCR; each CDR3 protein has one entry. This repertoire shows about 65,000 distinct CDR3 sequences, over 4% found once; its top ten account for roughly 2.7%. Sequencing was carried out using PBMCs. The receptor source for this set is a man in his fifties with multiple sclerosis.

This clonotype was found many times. The CDR3 reads CASSDDAGTGWWGANVLTF. For the CDR3, the DNA is TGTGCCAGCAGCGACGATGCCGGGACCGGCTGGTGGGGGGCCAACGTCCTGACTTTC. The V and J genes are TRBV14 and TRBJ2-6; D possibly matches TRBD1 or TRBD2 (5 bases each). CDR1 and CDR2 from the germline V gene are SGHDN and FVKESK. V lost 5 bases, J lost 4 bases, and 24 bases lay in between. The CDR3 spans 19 residues.

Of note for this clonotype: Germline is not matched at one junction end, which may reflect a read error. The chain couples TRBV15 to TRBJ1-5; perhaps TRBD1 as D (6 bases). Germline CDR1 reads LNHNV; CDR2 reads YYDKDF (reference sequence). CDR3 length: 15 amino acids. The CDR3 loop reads CATSRDGGLGQPQNF. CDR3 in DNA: TGTGCCACCAGCAGAGACGGGGGGCTTGGTCAGCCCCAGAATTTT. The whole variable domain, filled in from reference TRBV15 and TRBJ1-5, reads DAMVIQNPRYQVTQFGKPVTLSCSQTLNHNVMYWYQQKSSQAPKLLFHYYDKDFNNEADTPDNFQSRRPNTSFCFLDIRSPGLGDTAMYLCATSRDGGLGQPQNFGDGTRLSIL.

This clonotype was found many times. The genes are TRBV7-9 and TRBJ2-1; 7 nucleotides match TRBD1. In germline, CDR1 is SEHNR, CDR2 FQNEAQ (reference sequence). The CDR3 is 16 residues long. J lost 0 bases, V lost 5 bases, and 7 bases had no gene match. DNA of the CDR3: TGTGCCAGCAGCAAACAGGGGACCTACTCCTACAATGAGCAGTTCTTC. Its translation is CASSKQGTYSYNEQFF.

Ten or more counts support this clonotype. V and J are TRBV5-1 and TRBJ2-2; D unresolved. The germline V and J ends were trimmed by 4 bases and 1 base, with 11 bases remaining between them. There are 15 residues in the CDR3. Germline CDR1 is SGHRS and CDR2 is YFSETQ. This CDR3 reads CASSISIGNTGELFF. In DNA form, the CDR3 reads TGCGCCAGCAGCATATCCATAGGGAACACCGGGGAGCTGTTTTTT.

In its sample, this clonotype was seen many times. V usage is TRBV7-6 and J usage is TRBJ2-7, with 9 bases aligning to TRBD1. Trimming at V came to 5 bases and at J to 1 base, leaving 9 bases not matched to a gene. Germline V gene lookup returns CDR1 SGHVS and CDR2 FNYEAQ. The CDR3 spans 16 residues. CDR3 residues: CASSETGTGISYEQYF. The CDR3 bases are TGTGCCAGCAGCGAGACCGGGACAGGGATTTCCTACGAGCAGTACTTC.

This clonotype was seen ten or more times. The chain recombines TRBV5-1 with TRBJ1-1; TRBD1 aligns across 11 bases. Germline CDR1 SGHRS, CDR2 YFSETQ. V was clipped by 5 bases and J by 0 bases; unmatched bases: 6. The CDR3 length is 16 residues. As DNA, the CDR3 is TGCGCCAGCAGGGACAGGGGGCGCGAGGTGAACACTGAAGCTTTCTTT. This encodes CASRDRGREVNTEAFF. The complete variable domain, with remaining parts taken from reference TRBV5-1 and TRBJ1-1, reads KAGVTQTPRYLIKTRGQQVTLSCSPISGHRSVSWYQQTPGQGLQFLFEYFSETQRNKGNFPGRFSGRQFSNSRSEMNVSTLELGDSALYLCASRDRGREVNTEAFFGQGTRLTVV.

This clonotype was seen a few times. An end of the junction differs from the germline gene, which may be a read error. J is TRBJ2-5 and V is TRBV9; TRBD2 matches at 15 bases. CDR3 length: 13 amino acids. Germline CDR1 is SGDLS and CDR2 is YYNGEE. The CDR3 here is CVSGTSGRETQYF. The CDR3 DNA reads TGTGTCAGCGGGACTAGCGGGAGGGAGACCCAGTACTTC.

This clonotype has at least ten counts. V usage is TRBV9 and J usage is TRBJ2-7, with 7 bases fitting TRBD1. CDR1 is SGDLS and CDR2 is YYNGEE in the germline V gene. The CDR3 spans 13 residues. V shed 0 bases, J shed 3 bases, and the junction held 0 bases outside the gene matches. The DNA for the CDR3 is TGTGCCAGCAGCGTAGACAGGGGCTACGAGCAGTACTTC. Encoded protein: CASSVDRGYEQYF.

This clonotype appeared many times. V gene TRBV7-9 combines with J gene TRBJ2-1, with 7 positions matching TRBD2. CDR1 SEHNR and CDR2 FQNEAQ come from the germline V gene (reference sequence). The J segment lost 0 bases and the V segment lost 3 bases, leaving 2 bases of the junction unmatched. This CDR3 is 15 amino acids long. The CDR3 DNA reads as TGTGCCAGCAGCTTTAAGCGGGGCTCCTACAATGAGCAGTTCTTC. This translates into CASSFKRGSYNEQFF.

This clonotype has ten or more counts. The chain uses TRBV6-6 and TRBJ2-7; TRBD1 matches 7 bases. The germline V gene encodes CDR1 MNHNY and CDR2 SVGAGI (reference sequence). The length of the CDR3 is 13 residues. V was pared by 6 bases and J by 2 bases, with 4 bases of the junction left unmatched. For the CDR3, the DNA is TGTGCCAGCAGAATCGGGACAGCCTACGAGCAGTACGTC. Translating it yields CASRIGTAYEQYV.